Below are 10 T cell receptor beta chains sequenced from a single sample in a study of OX40 agonist ivuxolimab in advanced cancers. Produced via immunoSEQ multiplex PCR; TCRdb's table is partial and in-frame only. The sample has 65,000 to 95,000 clones; about 95% are singletons. The material was CD4+ or CD8+ T cells sorted from blood, obtained in a trial of the OX40 agonist ivuxolimab. All receptors come from an adult with an advanced solid tumor such as melanoma, head and neck, liver or kidney cancer.

This clone was seen a single time. The V gene is TRBV11-2, the J gene TRBJ2-1, with 8 bases lining up with TRBD1. CDR1 SGHAT and CDR2 FQNNGV come from the germline V gene. Losses at the gene ends were 5 bases for V and 6 bases for J; bases not matched to a gene: 9. The CDR3 runs to 15 residues. The CDR3 DNA sequence: TGTGCCAGCAGCCACTCAACAGGGGGATTCAATGAGCAGTTCTTC. It yields the protein CASSHSTGGFNEQFF.

The rearrangement uses TRBV15 and TRBJ2-5, with TRBD1 matching over 10 bases. V dropped 6 bases and J dropped 4; count of bases not matched to a gene: 14. CDR3 length: 17 residues. Germline V gene sequence: CDR1 LNHNV, CDR2 YYDKDF (reference sequence). Written as DNA, the CDR3 is TGTGCCACCAGTTACTACGCTTCGGACAGGGGGAGAGAGACCCAGTACTTC. Translating gives CATSYYASDRGRETQYF.

J is TRBJ1-4 and V is TRBV18; 8 nucleotides agree with TRBD1. Trimming at V came to 2 bases and at J to 2 bases, leaving 4 bases not matched to a gene. This CDR3 is 16 amino acids long. Per the germline V gene, CDR1 is KGHSH and CDR2 is LQKENI. The CDR3 DNA follows: TGTGCCAGCTCACCAAGCGACAGGGGTACTAATGAAAAACTGTTTTTT. The encoded protein is CASSPSDRGTNEKLFF.

The chain links TRBV12-5 to TRBJ1-1; weak D call: TRBD1 (6 bases). Germline V gene lookup returns CDR1 LGHNT and CDR2 FRNRAP. The CDR3 sequence is 15 residues long. The germline V and J ends were trimmed by 7 bases and 6 bases, with 21 bases remaining between them. The CDR3 DNA reads TGTGCTAGTGCCTTCACGGCGGGGGGCTTCGCTGAAGCTTTCTTT. Its translation: CASAFTAGGFAEAFF.

CDR3 sequence reads: CASSLSRAYNEQFF. CDR3 DNA: TGTGCCAGCAGCTTATCCAGGGCCTACAATGAGCAGTTCTTC. The chain combines TRBV7-2 with TRBJ2-1; D might be TRBD1 (5 bases). Between the trimmed V and J ends, which lost 2 bases and 2 bases, there was a span of 7 bases. This CDR3 region has 14 residues. Germline V gene data show CDR1 as SGHTA and CDR2 as FQGNSA.

The chain carries TRBV27 and TRBJ2-2; TRBD1 agrees at 10 bases. The V segment lost 4 bases and the J segment 7 bases; nucleotides outside the gene matches: 0. CDR1 and CDR2 from the germline V gene are MNHEY and SMNVEV (reference sequence). The CDR3 is made up of 13 amino acids. The CDR3 sequence is CASSWDRGGELFF. The CDR3 region has the DNA TGTGCCAGCAGTTGGGACAGGGGCGGGGAGCTGTTTTTT.

The chain is built from TRBV7-2 and TRBJ2-7, with 8 bases aligning to TRBD2. With V trimmed by 4 bases and J by 6 bases, 11 bases remained unmatched. Germline lookup yields CDR1 SGHTA and CDR2 FQGNSA. This CDR3 is built from 15 residues. CDR3 amino acids: CASSSQGLVVTEQYF. In DNA form, the CDR3 reads TGTGCCAGCAGCTCACAGGGACTAGTAGTCACCGAGCAGTACTTC.

The chain couples TRBV27 to TRBJ2-1; 15 nucleotides agree with TRBD2. The CDR3 consists of 18 residues. V trimming: 4 bases; J trimming: 4 bases; junction bases outside the gene matches: 8. Germline V gene lookup returns CDR1 MNHEY and CDR2 SMNVEV (reference sequence). The CDR3 DNA reads TGTGCCAGCAGTTACTCCGGGACTAGCGGGAGGCCTTACAATGAGCAGTTCTTC. Its translation: CASSYSGTSGRPYNEQFF.

V gene TRBV6-6 combines with J gene TRBJ2-7; 11 bases fit TRBD1. The junction had 4 bases not matched to a gene; V was cut back by 5 bases and J by 4 bases. Germline lookup yields CDR1 MNHNY and CDR2 SVGAGI (reference sequence). This CDR3 is built from 14 residues. The CDR3 sequence: CASSGDRGIYEQYF. The CDR3 nucleotides are TGTGCCAGCAGTGGGGACAGGGGGATATACGAGCAGTACTTC.

This clone was recorded once. The rearrangement joins TRBV27 to TRBJ2-3; D uncertain. From germline, CDR1 is MNHEY and CDR2 SMNVEV (reference sequence). V was clipped by 5 bases and J by 2 bases, with 8 bases between them. The CDR3 is made up of 13 amino acids. The CDR3 here is CASSLLPTDTQYF. CDR3 bases: TGTGCCAGCAGTCTCCTCCCCACAGATACGCAGTATTTT.